The clone carrying this T cell receptor beta chain was seen a few times. Its antigen is currently unknown. Using its own MiXCR run on the 5' RACE reads, TCRdb lists one record per CDR3 protein. The sample includes approximately 760 distinct CDR3 sequences, more than 15% seen only once; the top ten take about 56%. With V trimmed by 8 bases and J by 7 bases, 7 bases remained unmatched. The germline V gene has CDR1 KGHSH and CDR2 LQKENI. The CDR3 extends over 13 amino acids. This record belongs to a study of spatial heterogeneity in lung cancer. The overall study: Raw-read counts averaged over ten per unique TCR and UMI combination.

Overall study findings and caveats: Intratumoral expanded alpha and beta TCR counts were found to track tumor mutation counts. Estimates put coverage of tumor T cells 7% to 8.5% for alpha and approximately 13% for beta chains.

Described time point: sample taken at primary tumor resection. This chain links TRBV18 with TRBJ1-5; 8 nucleotides agree with TRBD1. The sequences come from lung tumor tissue, collected at surgery. The TCR sequence derives from a male donor with early-stage non-small cell lung cancer. CDR3 amino acids: CASGQGGKQPQHF. CDR3 DNA: TGTGCCAGCGGACAGGGAGGAAAACAGCCCCAGCATTTT. Supplemented by reference TRBV18 and TRBJ1-5, the full variable domain reads NAGVMQNPRHLVRRRGQEARLRCSPMKGHSHVYWYRQLPEEGLKFMVYLQKENIIDESGMPKERFSAEFPKEGPSILRIQQVVRGDSAAYFCASGQGGKQPQHFGDGTRLSIL.